The rows below give T cell receptor beta chains drawn from one sample of a study of blood T cell repertoires in COVID-19. Assay: immunoSEQ multiplex PCR; the TCRdb copy retains only in-frame clones and omits some. The sample contains roughly 200,000 clones, about 80% of which appear only once. Specimen: peripheral blood. Receptor source: a human donor in a cohort sampled during active COVID-19. Each CDR3 is given with its conserved first and last residue. Fields, in order: J gene, V gene, clone size, D gene, CDR3 protein, CDR3 DNA. The D gene is left open where the match is weak. Size values are once, few and many counts, or a class for expanded clones, and some rows have none.

TRBJ1-2 TRBV6-5 . . CASNRDAGYTF TGTGCCAGCAACAGGGATGCTGGCTACACCTTC
TRBJ2-7 TRBV24-1 . . CATENRDYEQYF TGTGCCACCGAAAACAGGGACTACGAGCAGTACTTC
TRBJ2-6 TRBV6-5 . TRBD2 CATGGYSGANVLTF TGTGCCACCGGGGGGTACTCTGGGGCCAACGTCCTGACTTTC
TRBJ1-3 TRBV7-9 . . CASSRGGGGSGNTIYF TGTGCCAGCAGCCGGGGAGGCGGCGGATCTGGAAACACCATATATTTT
TRBJ1-5 TRBV19 . . CASTLGVLGNQPQHF TGTGCCAGTACCTTGGGAGTTTTAGGCAATCAGCCCCAGCATTTT
TRBJ2-7 TRBV6-5 . TRBD1 CAHRRGPEYEQYF TGTGCGCACCGCAGGGGGCCGGAATACGAGCAGTACTTC
TRBJ1-1 TRBV6-1 . . CASSEGAGNTEAFF TGTGCCAGCAGTGAAGGTGCAGGGAACACTGAAGCTTTCTTT
TRBJ1-6 TRBV5-1 . . CASSLGGDSPLHF TGCGCCAGCAGCTTGGGGGGGGATTCACCCCTCCACTTT
TRBJ1-1 TRBV11-2 few TRBD1 CASSSQGAGYTEAFF TGTGCCAGCAGTTCGCAGGGGGCAGGGTACACTGAAGCTTTCTTT
TRBJ2-7 TRBV4-3 . TRBD1 CASSLLTGGRYEQYF TGCGCCAGCAGCCTCTTGACAGGGGGGAGATACGAGCAGTACTTC